Below are 6 T cell receptor beta chains sequenced from a single sample in a study of cytomegalovirus exposure and HLA in healthy donors. PCR employed 60 Vbeta and 13 Jbeta primers. Measured with immunoSEQ multiplex PCR; TCRdb has only the in-frame clones, and not every one. The sample carries roughly 120,000 clones, roughly four fifths recorded once. Sequencing was performed on PBMCs. Receptors originate from a male donor in good health and CMV-seropositive.

The chain has TRBV19 and TRBJ2-5; D unresolved. Trimming removed 4 bases from V and 2 bases from J, with 2 bases in between. Germline V gene data show CDR1 as LNHDA and CDR2 as SQIVND (reference sequence). The CDR3 contains 11 residues. The CDR3 nucleotides read TGTGCCAGTAGTACACAAGAGACCCAGTACTTC. Encoded protein: CASSTQETQYF.

The gene calls are TRBV19 and TRBJ2-1; D is undetermined. The CDR3 is 16 residues long. CDR1 is LNHDA, CDR2 SQIVND, per germline (reference sequence). The V gene lost 0 bases and the J gene lost 3 bases, with 12 bases spanning the gap. The CDR3 nucleotides are TGTGCCAGTAGTATAGAGGTCTTTCGCGACTACAATGAGCAGTTCTTC. It specifies CASSIEVFRDYNEQFF.

The CDR3 region is CASTEDREGYGANVLTF. CDR3 DNA: TGTGCCAGCACCGAGGACAGGGAGGGGTACGGGGCCAACGTCCTGACTTTC. This sequence joins TRBV6-8 and TRBJ2-6, with a possible D match to TRBD1 (8 bases). V was clipped by 7 bases and J by 4 bases, with 20 bases between them. From germline, CDR1 is MNHGY and CDR2 SAAAGT. CDR3 length equals 17 residues.

The chain carries TRBV6-4 and TRBJ2-1, with D possibly being TRBD1 (6 bases). This CDR3 has 23 residues. Trimming shortened V by 0 bases and J by 7 bases, and 37 bases separated the two germline ends. From germline, CDR1 is MRHNA and CDR2 SNTAGT. The CDR3 bases are TGTGCCAGCAGTGACTCGAAGACAGGTACGAGGACTGATCCCACCTCTCTCGGGAATGAGCAGTTCTTC. This translates into CASSDSKTGTRTDPTSLGNEQFF.

The table lists this clone with a few counts. This chain joins TRBV5-4 and TRBJ2-7, with D perhaps matching TRBD2 (6 bases). The V end was cut by 2 bases, the J end by 2 bases, with 11 bases between. The CDR3 covers 14 residues. In germline, CDR1 is SGHNT, CDR2 YYREEE (reference sequence). The CDR3 DNA is TGTGCCAGCAGCTTAGGAGCGGGCCCCTACGAGCAGTACTTC. Its translation is CASSLGAGPYEQYF.

The chain couples TRBV7-2 to TRBJ2-1; 9 positions match TRBD1. V shed 5 bases, J shed 3 bases, and the junction held 8 bases outside the gene matches. Germline V gene data show CDR1 as SGHTA and CDR2 as FQGNSA. This CDR3 spans 16 amino acids. This CDR3 reads CASSARTGVVYNEQFF. CDR3 DNA: TGTGCCAGCAGCGCCCGGACAGGGGTGGTCTACAATGAGCAGTTCTTC.